Below, one TCR beta chain is given with its context. Participant age was roughly 18 to 100 years, and participants resided in 24 US areas. This sample is part of a study of blood T cell repertoires in COVID-19. Study-level information: Acute-phase and convalescent COVID-19 samples originated in the United States, Italy and Spain.

Profiled with immunoSEQ multiplex PCR; TCRdb holds only in-frame clones, not every one. Here the sample spans 250,000 or so clones, approximately 90% being singletons. Trimming cost V 3 bases and J 8 bases, with 8 bases left between them. The CDR3 is made up of 12 amino acids. Sequenced sample: PBMCs or T cells enriched from blood (not recorded which). The receptor was isolated from a man aged 50 to 59 who had been exposed to COVID-19. The chain has TRBV12-3 or TRBV12-4 and TRBJ2-4; D is unclear. The chain's CDR3 is CASSFSSDIQYF. DNA for the CDR3: TGTGCCAGCAGTTTTTCTTCGGACATTCAGTACTTC.